Sequencing of this TCR beta chain was carried out in a study of cytotoxic CD8 clonotypes in ibrutinib-treated CLL. On the study more broadly: Within the patient group, 11 were relapsed/refractory and around 15 treatment-naive, and approximately 17 were IGHV unmutated. After treatment lasting a median 12 months, range 6 to 36, response samples were collected.

Assay: immunoSEQ multiplex PCR; the TCRdb copy retains only in-frame clones and omits some. This sample has 300,000 to 400,000 clones; about 61% occur once, and the top ten carry about 6.7%. As concerns this clone: Its antigen is as yet unknown.

Study-wide results and caveats: Public clonotypes occurred uncommonly; on treatment, they contracted or remained stable. Collection times varied between progressing and sustained-remission patients.

The CDR3 is 13 residues long. Germline assignment: CDR1 MNHEY and CDR2 SMNVEV (reference sequence). V lost 7 bases and J lost 4; bases outside the gene matches: 5. The gene calls are TRBV27 and TRBJ2-7; 9 bases are a match to TRBD1. This clonotype was obtained from a human donor with chronic lymphocytic leukemia. The starting material was PBMCs, obtained after 36 months of ibrutinib treatment. The CDR3 region is CASKDRGRYEQYF. The CDR3 DNA reads as TGTGCCAGCAAAGACAGGGGGAGGTACGAGCAGTACTTC.